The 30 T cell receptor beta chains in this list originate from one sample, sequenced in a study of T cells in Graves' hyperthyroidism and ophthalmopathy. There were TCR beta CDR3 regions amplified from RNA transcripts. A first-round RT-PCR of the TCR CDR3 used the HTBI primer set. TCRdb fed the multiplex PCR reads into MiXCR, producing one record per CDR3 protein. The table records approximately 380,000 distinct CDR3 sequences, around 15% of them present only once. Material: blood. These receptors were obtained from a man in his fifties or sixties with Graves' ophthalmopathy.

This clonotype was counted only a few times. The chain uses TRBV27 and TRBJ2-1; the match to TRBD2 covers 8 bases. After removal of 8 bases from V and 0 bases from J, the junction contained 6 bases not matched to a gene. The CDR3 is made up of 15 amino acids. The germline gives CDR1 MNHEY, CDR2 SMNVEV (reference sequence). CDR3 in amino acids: CASSGLAVSYNEQFF. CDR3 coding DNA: TGTGCCAGCTCAGGACTAGCAGTCTCCTACAATGAGCAGTTCTTC.

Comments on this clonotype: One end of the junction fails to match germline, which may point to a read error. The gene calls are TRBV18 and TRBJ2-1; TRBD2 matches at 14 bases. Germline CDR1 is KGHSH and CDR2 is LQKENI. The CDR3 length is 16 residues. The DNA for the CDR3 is TGCGCCAGCTCACCAGGGACTAGCGGGAGTTACAATGAGCAGTTCTTC. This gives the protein CASSPGTSGSYNEQFF.

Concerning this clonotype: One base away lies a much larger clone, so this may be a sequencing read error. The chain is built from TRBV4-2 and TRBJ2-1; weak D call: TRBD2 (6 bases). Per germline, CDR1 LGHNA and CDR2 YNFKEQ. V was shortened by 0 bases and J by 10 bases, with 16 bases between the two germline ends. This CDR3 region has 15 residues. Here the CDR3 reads CASSQETTSSYEQFF. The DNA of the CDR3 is TGTGCCAGCAGCCAAGAGACTACTAGCTCCTACGAGCAGTTCTTC.

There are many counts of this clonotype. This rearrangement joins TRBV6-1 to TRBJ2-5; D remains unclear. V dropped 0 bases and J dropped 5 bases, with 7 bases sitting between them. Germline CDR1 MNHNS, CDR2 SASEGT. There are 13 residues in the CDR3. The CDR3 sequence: CASSEARWETQYF. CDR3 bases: TGTGCCAGCAGTGAAGCGCGATGGGAGACCCAGTACTTC.

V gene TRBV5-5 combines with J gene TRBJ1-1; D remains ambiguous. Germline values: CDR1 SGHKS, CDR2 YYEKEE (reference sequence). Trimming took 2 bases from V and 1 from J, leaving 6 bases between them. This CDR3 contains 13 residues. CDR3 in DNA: TGTGCCAGCAGCTTATGGTCGAACACTGAAGCTTTCTTT. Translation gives CASSLWSNTEAFF.

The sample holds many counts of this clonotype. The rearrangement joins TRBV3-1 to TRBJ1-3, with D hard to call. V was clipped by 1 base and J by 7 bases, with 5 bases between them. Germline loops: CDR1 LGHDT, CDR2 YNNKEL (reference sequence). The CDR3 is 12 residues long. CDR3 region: CASSQVSNTIYF. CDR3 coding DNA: TGTGCCAGCAGCCAAGTCAGTAACACCATATATTTT.

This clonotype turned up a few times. The CDR3, as DNA: TGTGCCAGCAGCCAAGATCCCGGTCGAACCTACGAGCAGTACTTC. Encoded protein: CASSQDPGRTYEQYF. The rearrangement uses TRBV3-1 and TRBJ2-7; D is undetermined. Germline values: CDR1 LGHDT, CDR2 YNNKEL (reference sequence). V was cut by 0 bases and J by 2 bases, with 11 bases left in between. This CDR3 is 15 amino acids long.

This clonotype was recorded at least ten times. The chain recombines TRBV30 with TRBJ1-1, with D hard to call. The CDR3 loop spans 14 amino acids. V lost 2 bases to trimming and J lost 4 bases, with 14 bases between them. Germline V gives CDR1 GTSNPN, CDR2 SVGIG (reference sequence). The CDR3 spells CAWSRRTLGTEAFF. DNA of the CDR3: TGTGCCTGGAGTAGAAGGACCTTGGGCACTGAAGCTTTCTTT.

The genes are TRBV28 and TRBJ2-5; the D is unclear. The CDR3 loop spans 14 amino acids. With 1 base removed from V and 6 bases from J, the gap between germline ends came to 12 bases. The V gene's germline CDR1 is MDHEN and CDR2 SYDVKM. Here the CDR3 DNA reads TGTGCCAGCAGTTTATATCTAGAACAAAAGACCCAGTACTTC. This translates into CASSLYLEQKTQYF.

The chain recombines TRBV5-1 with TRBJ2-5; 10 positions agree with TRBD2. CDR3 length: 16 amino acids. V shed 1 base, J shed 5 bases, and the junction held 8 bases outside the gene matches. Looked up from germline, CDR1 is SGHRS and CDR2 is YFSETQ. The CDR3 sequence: CASSLRLAGVRETQYF. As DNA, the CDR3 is TGCGCCAGCAGCTTGAGGCTAGCGGGAGTTCGCGAGACCCAGTACTTC.

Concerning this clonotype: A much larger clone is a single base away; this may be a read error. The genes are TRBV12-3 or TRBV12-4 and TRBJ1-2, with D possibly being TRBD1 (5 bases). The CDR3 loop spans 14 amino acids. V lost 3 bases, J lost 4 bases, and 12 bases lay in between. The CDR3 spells CASSLSRGVYGYTF. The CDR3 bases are TGTGCCAGCAGTTTGTCGCGAGGGGTCTATGGCTACACCTTC.

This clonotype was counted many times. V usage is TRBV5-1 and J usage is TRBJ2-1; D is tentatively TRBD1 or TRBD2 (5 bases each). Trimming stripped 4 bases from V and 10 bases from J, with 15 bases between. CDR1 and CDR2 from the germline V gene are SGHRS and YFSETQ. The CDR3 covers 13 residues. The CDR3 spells CASSRLEGLEQFF. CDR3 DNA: TGCGCCAGCAGCCGTCTCGAGGGGTTGGAGCAGTTCTTC.

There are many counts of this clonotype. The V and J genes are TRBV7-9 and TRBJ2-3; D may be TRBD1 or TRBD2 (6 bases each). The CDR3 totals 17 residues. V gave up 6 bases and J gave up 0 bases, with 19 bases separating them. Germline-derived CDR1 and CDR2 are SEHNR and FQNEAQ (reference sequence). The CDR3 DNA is TGTGCCAGCAGACCTAATCCTTCGGGGGCGAGCACAGATACGCAGTATTTT. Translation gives CASRPNPSGASTDTQYF.

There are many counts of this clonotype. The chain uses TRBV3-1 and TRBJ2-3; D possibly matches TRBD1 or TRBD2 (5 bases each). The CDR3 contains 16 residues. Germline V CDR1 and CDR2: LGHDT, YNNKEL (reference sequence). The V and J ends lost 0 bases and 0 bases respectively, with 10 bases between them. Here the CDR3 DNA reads TGTGCCAGCAGCCAAGAGGCGAGGGGTAGCACAGATACGCAGTATTTT. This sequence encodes CASSQEARGSTDTQYF.

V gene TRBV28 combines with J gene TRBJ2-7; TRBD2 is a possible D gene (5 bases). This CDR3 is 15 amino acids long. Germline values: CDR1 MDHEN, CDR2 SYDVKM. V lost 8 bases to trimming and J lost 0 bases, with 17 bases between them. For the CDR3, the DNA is TGTGCCAGCCAGTTTGTACCGGGGAGCTCCTACGAGCAGTACTTC. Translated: CASQFVPGSSYEQYF.

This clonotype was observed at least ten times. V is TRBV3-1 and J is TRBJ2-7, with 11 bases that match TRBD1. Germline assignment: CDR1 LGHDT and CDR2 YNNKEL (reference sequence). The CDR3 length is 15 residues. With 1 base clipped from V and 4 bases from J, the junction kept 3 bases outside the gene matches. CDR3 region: CASSQGTGGLYEQYF. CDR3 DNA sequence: TGTGCCAGCAGCCAAGGGACAGGGGGCTTATACGAGCAGTACTTC.

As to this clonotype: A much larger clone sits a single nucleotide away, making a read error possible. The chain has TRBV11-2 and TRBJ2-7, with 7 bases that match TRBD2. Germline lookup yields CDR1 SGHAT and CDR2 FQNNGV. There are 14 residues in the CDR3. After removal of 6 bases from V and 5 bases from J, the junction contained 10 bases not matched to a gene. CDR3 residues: CASSATAGTNEQYF. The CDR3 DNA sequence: TGTGCCAGCAGTGCTACAGCGGGAACCAACGAGCAGTACTTC. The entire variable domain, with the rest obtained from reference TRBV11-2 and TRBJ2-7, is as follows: EAGVAQSPRYKIIEKRQSVAFWCNPISGHATLYWYQQILGQGPKLLIQFQNNGVVDDSQLPKDRFSAERLKGVDSTLKIQPAKLEDSAVYLCASSATAGTNEQYFGPGTRLTVT.

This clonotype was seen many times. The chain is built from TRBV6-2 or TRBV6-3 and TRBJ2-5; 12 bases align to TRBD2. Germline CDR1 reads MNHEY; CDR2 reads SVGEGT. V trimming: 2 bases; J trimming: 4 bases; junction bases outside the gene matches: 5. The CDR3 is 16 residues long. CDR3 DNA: TGTGCCAGCAGTTACGTCCTAGCGGGAGGGACAGAGACCCAGTACTTC. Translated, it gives CASSYVLAGGTETQYF.

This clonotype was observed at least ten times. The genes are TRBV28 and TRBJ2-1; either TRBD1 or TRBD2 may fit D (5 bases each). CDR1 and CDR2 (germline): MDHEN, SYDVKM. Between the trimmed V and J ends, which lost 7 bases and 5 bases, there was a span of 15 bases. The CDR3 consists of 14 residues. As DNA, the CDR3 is TGTGCCAGCAACTGGGGGACCAACCACAATGAGCAGTTCTTC. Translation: CASNWGTNHNEQFF.

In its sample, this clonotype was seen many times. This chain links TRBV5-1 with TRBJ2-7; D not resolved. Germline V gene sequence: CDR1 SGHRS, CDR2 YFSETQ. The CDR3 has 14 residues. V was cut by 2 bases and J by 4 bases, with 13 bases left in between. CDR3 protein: CASSFELDAYEQYF. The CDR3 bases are TGCGCCAGCAGCTTCGAATTGGACGCTTACGAGCAGTACTTC.

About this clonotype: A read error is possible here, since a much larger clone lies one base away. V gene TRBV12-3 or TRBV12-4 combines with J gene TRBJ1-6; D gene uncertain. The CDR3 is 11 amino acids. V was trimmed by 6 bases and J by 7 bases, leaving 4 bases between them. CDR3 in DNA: TGTGCCAGCAGGCCAAATTCACCCCTCCACTTT. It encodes CASRPNSPLHF.

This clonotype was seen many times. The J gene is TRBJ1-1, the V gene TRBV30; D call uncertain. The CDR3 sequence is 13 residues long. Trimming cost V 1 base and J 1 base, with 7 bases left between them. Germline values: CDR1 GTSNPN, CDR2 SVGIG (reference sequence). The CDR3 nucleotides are TGTGCCTGGAGTGAGGTGGGGAACACTGAAGCTTTCTTT. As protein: CAWSEVGNTEAFF. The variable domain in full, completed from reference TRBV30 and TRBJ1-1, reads SQTIHQWPATLVQPVGSPLSLECTVEGTSNPNLYWYRQAAGRGLQLLFYSVGIGQISSEVPQNLSASRPQDRQFILSSKKLLLSDSGFYLCAWSEVGNTEAFFGQGTRLTVV.

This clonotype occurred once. The CDR3 sequence is CASSSSGRAGETQYF. The CDR3 DNA sequence: TGTGCCAGCAGCTCTAGCGGGAGGGCCGGGGAGACCCAGTACTTC. This chain uses TRBV7-3 with TRBJ2-5, with TRBD2 matching 12 bases. CDR3 length equals 15 residues. J was trimmed by 5 bases and V by 4 bases; bases with no gene match: 5. Germline CDR1 reads SGHTA; CDR2 reads FQGTGA.

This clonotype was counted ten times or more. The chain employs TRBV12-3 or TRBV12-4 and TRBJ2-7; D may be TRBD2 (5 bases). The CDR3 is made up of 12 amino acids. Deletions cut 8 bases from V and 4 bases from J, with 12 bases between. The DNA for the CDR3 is TGTGCCAGCGGACCGGGGATATACGAGCAGTACTTC. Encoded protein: CASGPGIYEQYF.

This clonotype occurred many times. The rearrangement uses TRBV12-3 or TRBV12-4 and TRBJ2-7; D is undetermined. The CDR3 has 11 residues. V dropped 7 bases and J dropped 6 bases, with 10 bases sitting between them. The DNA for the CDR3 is TGTGCCAGCAAAACAGTAGGCGAGCAGTACTTC. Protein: CASKTVGEQYF.

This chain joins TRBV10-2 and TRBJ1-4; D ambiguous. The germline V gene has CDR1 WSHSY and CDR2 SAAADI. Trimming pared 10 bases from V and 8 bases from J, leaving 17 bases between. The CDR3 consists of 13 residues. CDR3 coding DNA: TGCGCCACCCTCCTCCGACTCGGCGAAAAACTGTTTTTT. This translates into CATLLRLGEKLFF.

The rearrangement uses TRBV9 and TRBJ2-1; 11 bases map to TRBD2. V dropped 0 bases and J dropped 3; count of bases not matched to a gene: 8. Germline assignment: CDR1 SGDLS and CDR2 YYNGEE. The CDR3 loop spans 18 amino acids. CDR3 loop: CASSVVTSGIPGYNEQFF. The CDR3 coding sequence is TGTGCCAGCAGCGTAGTGACTAGCGGGATCCCAGGCTACAATGAGCAGTTCTTC.

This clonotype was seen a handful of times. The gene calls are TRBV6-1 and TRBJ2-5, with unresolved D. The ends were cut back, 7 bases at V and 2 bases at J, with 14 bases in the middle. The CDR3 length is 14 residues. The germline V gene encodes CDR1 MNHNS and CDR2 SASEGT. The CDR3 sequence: CASTLSGTQETQYF. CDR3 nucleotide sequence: TGTGCCAGCACCTTGAGTGGAACACAAGAGACCCAGTACTTC.

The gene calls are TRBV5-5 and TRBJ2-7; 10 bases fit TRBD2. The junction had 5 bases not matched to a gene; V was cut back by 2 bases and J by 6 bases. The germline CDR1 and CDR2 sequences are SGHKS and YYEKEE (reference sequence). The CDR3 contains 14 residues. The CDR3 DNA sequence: TGTGCCAGCAGCTTTTTCCTAGCGGGAGCCGAGCAGTACTTC. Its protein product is CASSFFLAGAEQYF.

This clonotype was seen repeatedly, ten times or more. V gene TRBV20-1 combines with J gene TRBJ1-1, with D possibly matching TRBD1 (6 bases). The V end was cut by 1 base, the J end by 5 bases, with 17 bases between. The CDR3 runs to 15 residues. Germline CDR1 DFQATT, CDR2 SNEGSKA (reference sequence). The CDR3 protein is CSARATWTAETEAFF. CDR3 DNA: TGCAGTGCTAGAGCTACCTGGACAGCAGAGACTGAAGCTTTCTTT.